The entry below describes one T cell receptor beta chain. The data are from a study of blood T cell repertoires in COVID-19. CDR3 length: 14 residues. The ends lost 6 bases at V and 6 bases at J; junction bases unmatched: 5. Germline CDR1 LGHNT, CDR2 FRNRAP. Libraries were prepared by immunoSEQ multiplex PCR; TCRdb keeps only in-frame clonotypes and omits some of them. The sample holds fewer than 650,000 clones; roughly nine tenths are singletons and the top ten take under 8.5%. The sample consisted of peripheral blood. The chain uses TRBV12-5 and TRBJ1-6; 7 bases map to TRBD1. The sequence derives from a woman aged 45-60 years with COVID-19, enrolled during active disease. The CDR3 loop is CASGLGQINSPLHF. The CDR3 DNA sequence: TGTGCTAGTGGCCTGGGACAGATTAATTCACCCCTCCACTTT. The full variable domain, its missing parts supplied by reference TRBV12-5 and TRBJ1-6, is DARVTQTPRHKVTEMGQEVTMRCQPILGHNTVFWYRQTMMQGLELLAYFRNRAPLDDSGMPKDRFSAEMPDATLATLKIQPSEPRDSAVYFCASGLGQINSPLHFGNGTRLTVT.